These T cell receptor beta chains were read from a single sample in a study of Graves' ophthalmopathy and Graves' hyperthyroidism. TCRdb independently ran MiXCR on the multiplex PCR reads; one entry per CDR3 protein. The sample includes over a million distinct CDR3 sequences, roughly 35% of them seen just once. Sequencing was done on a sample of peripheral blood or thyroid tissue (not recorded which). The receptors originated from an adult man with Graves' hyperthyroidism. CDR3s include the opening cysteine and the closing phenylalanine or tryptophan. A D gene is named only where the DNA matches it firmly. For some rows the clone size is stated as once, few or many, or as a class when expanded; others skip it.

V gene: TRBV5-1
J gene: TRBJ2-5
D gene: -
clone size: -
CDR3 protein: CASSLAKAQETQYF
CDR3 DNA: TGCGCCAGCAGCTTGGCCAAGGCTCAAGAGACCCAGTACTTC

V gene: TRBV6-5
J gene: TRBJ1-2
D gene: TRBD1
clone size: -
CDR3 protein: CASSISGQMNGYTF
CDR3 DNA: TGTGCCAGCAGTATTTCGGGACAGATGAATGGCTACACCTTC

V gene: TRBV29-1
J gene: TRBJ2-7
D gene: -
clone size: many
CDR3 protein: CSVKLAYEQYF
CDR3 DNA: TGCAGCGTCAAATTGGCGTACGAGCAGTACTTC

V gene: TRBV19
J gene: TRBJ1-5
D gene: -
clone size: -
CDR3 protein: CASSTQDWYSNQPQHF
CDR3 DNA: TGTGCCAGTAGTACTCAGGATTGGTATAGCAATCAGCCCCAGCATTTT

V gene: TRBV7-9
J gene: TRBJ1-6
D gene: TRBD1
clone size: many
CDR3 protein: CASSSTTGVNSPLHF
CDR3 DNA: TGTGCCAGCAGCTCTACGACAGGGGTTAATTCACCCCTCCACTTT

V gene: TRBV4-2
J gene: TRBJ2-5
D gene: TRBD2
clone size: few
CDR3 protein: CASSPGLAGVGTQYF
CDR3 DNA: TGTGCCAGCAGCCCGGGACTAGCGGGAGTTGGGACCCAGTACTTC

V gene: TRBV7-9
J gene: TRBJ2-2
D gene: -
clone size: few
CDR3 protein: CASSLAPGTGELFF
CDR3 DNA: TGTGCCAGCAGCTTAGCCCCCGGCACCGGGGAGCTGTTTTTT

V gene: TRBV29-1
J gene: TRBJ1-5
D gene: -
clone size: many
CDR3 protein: CSVAGIPNQPQHF
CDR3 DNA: TGCAGCGTTGCAGGGATCCCCAATCAGCCCCAGCATTTT

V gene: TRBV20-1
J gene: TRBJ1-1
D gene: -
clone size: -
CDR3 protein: CSARDWGGRVLNTEAFF
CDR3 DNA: TGCAGTGCTAGAGATTGGGGGGGCCGAGTATTGAACACTGAAGCTTTCTTT

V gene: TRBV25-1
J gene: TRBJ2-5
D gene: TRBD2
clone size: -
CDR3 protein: CSRLAGGQETQYF
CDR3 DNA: TGTTCCAGACTAGCGGGGGGACAAGAGACCCAGTACTTC

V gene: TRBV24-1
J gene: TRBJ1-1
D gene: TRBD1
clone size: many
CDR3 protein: CATSDTGTGRAEAFF
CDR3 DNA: TGTGCCACCAGTGACACCGGGACAGGGAGGGCTGAAGCTTTCTTT

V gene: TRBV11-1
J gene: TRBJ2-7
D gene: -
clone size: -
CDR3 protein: CASSLGKGSYGQYF
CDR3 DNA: TGTGCCAGCAGCTTAGGGAAGGGCTCCTACGGGCAGTACTTC

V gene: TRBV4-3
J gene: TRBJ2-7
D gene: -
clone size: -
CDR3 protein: CASSQDNWSEQYF
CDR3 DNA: TGCGCCAGCAGCCAAGATAATTGGAGCGAGCAGTACTTC

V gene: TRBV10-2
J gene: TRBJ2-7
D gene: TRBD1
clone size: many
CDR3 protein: CASSERGQGYEQYF
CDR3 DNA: TGTGCCAGCAGTGAACGCGGACAGGGCTACGAGCAGTACTTC

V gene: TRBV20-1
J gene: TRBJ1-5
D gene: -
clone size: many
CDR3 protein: CSARNLADLPNQPQHF
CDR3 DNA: TGCAGTGCTAGGAATCTAGCGGATTTGCCCAATCAGCCCCAGCATTTT

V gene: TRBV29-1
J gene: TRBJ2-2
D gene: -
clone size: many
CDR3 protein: CSADYTNTGELFF
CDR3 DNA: TGCAGCGCCGACTATACGAACACCGGGGAGCTGTTTTTT

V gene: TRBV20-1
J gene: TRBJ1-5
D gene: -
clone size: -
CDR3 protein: CSAIPRLGAPNQPQHF
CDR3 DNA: TGCAGTGCCATCCCCCGCCTCGGGGCCCCCAATCAGCCCCAGCATTTT

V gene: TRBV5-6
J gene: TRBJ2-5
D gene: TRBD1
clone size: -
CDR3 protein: CASEGQGQETQYF
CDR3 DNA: TGTGCCAGCGAGGGACAGGGGCAGGAGACCCAGTACTTC

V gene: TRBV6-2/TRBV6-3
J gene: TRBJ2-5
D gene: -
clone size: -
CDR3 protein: CASSYFGGLRNQETQYF
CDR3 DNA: TGTGCCAGCAGTTACTTTGGCGGACTAAGAAACCAAGAGACCCAGTACTTC

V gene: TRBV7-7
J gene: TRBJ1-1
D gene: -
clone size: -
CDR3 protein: CASTRGDTEAFF
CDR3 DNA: TGTGCTAGCACCCGAGGGGACACTGAAGCTTTCTTT

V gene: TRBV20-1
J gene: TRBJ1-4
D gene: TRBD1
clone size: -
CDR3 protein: CSASDVTGTANEKLFF
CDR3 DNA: TGCAGTGCTAGTGACGTCACCGGGACAGCTAATGAAAAACTGTTTTTT

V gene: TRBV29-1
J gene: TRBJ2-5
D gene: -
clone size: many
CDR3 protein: CSVGNARETQYF
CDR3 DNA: TGCAGCGTTGGGAACGCTCGCGAGACCCAGTACTTC

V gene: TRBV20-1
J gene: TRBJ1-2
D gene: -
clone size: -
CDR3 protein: CSASVRHYGYTF
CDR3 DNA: TGCAGTGCTAGTGTTAGACATTATGGCTACACCTTC